This entry lists 8 T cell receptor beta chains sequenced from one sample in a study of PD-1 blockade in classical Hodgkin lymphoma. There was relapse after autologous stem cell transplantation in every patient, and there was variation in brentuximab vedotin exposure. TCRdb's copy holds only in-frame clones and misses some; the assay was immunoSEQ multiplex PCR. Of around 66,000 clones in the sample, approximately 92% were seen once. This sample comprised peripheral blood mononuclear cells (PBMCs), obtained at baseline. These receptors came from a human donor with classical Hodgkin lymphoma.

This clone appeared a few times. The rearrangement links TRBV30 to TRBJ1-1; TRBD1 is a possible D gene (5 bases). Germline CDR1 reads GTSNPN; CDR2 reads SVGIG (reference sequence). This CDR3 has 14 residues. V dropped 1 base and J dropped 1 base, with 10 bases sitting between them. CDR3 DNA: TGTGCCTGGAGTGAGCAGGGTTGGAACACTGAAGCTTTCTTT. Protein: CAWSEQGWNTEAFF.

The chain combines TRBV29-1 with TRBJ1-1; 7 bases are shared with TRBD1. Trimming took 3 bases from V and 5 from J; bases not matched to a gene: 6. Germline values: CDR1 SQVTM, CDR2 ANQGSEA. This CDR3 contains 13 residues. The CDR3 here is CSVEGQWGTEAFF. DNA for the CDR3: TGCAGCGTTGAGGGACAGTGGGGAACTGAAGCTTTCTTT.

This sequence joins TRBV10-3 and TRBJ2-6; D unresolved. The CDR3 has 14 amino acids. The ends were cut back, 8 bases at V and 4 bases at J, with 12 bases in the middle. CDR1 ENHRY and CDR2 SYGVKD come from the germline V gene. The CDR3 protein is CAIRAPEGANVLTF. CDR3 in DNA: TGTGCCATCCGCGCCCCCGAAGGGGCCAACGTCCTGACTTTC.

The chain is built from TRBV19 and TRBJ1-5; TRBD1 aligns across 7 bases. Per germline, CDR1 LNHDA and CDR2 SQIVND (reference sequence). CDR3 size: 14 residues. V dropped 5 bases and J dropped 7; count of bases not matched to a gene: 8. The CDR3 loop reads CASSLTGVLQPQHF. CDR3 nucleotides: TGTGCCAGTAGTCTAACAGGGGTATTGCAGCCCCAGCATTTT.

V is TRBV11-3 and J is TRBJ2-7; tentatively, D is TRBD1 (6 bases). The CDR3 consists of 12 residues. V shed 5 bases and J shed 10 bases, with 15 bases lying between them. Germline CDR1 and CDR2: SGHNT and YENEEA. The CDR3 coding sequence is TGTGCCAGCAGCGTGGGGGACACCGGACAGTACTTC. This codes for CASSVGDTGQYF.

The rearrangement uses TRBV7-8 and TRBJ1-5, with a weak D call TRBD1 (6 bases). Trimming stripped 2 bases from V and 6 bases from J, with 14 bases between. The length of the CDR3 is 15 residues. From germline, CDR1 is SGHVS and CDR2 FQNEAQ. DNA for the CDR3: TGTGCCAGCAGCTTATATTGGGTAGGGGGTCAGCCCCAGCATTTT. This codes for CASSLYWVGGQPQHF.

The V gene is TRBV2, the J gene TRBJ2-4, with 9 bases fitting TRBD1. The length of the CDR3 is 15 residues. CDR1 SNHLY and CDR2 FYNNEI come from the germline V gene. The trim removed 4 bases at V and 4 bases at J, leaving 5 bases unmatched. CDR3: CASSGPTGGKNIQYF. CDR3 nucleotides: TGTGCCAGCAGTGGACCGACAGGGGGGAAAAACATTCAGTACTTC.

The gene calls are TRBV27 and TRBJ1-6; tentative D call: TRBD1 (6 bases). The CDR3 totals 16 residues. With 4 bases removed from V and 10 bases from J, the gap between germline ends came to 20 bases. Germline V CDR1 and CDR2: MNHEY, SMNVEV (reference sequence). The CDR3 coding sequence is TGTGCCAGCAGTTCCACCCCGGGGGGGCGATACTCACCCCTCCACTTT. It yields the protein CASSSTPGGRYSPLHF.